This T cell receptor beta chain was recovered during a study of T cells in Graves' hyperthyroidism and ophthalmopathy. At the level of the study: It was at initial diagnosis, before any treatment, that peripheral blood was collected. Study-wide findings and caveats: The majority of expanded thyroid clonotypes above 0.001 also appeared in blood.

This CDR3 is built from 13 residues. The junction had 0 bases not matched to a gene; V was cut back by 5 bases and J by 6 bases. CDR1 is KGHDR and CDR2 is SFDVKD in the germline V gene. Thyroid ultrasound and orbital computed tomography, with clinical symptoms and serum thyroxine and TRAb, informed diagnoses. Using RNA transcripts as the source, TCR beta CDR3 regions were amplified. HTBI primers were used for first-round RT-PCR of the TCR CDR3. TCRdb re-called the multiplex PCR reads through MiXCR, storing one row per CDR3 protein. The table has approximately 58,000 distinct CDR3 sequences, about 50% seen once. This clonotype appeared once. The target antigen is unknown.

The origin of this receptor is a woman aged 25 to 39 with Graves' ophthalmopathy. Material: blood. J is TRBJ2-5 and V is TRBV24-1, with 12 bases identical to TRBD2. This CDR3 is CATSGTSGKTQYF. Written as DNA, the CDR3 is TGTGCCACCAGTGGGACTAGCGGGAAGACCCAGTACTTC.